This T cell receptor (beta chain) came from a study of blood T cell repertoires in COVID-19. Germline CDR1 is SEHNR and CDR2 is FQNEAQ (reference sequence). V lost 0 bases to trimming and J lost 3 bases, with 9 bases between them. The length of the CDR3 is 14 residues. Clones were sequenced by immunoSEQ multiplex PCR, and TCRdb holds only the in-frame ones, with some missing. The profile shows around 230,000 clones, 83% of them singletons. This clone was found once. The source of this sequence is a woman aged 35 to 49 with active or convalescent COVID-19. The sequencing input was peripheral blood. V usage is TRBV7-9 and J usage is TRBJ2-7, with TRBD2 as a possible D gene (5 bases). CDR3 sequence (DNA): TGTGCCAGCAGCTTAGCGCCCCGGGGCTACGAGCAGTACTTC. Translated: CASSLAPRGYEQYF.